The entry that follows covers one T cell receptor beta chain sequence. This record belongs to a study of shared T cell receptors in the human thymus. TCRdb's copy holds only in-frame clones and misses some; the assay was immunoSEQ multiplex PCR. The sample has roughly 710,000 clones; over 75% are singletons. This sample also belongs to another study, concerning human thymus T cells. That work states: Usage of V and J genes appeared biased in thymic and blood repertoires. Related research has reported that thymic repertoires overlap highly among unrelated individuals.

Sequenced sample: thymocytes. The sequence was collected from a girl under three years old with a congenital heart defect.

The CDR3 coding sequence is TGCGCCAGCAGCCAAGAGGTCGCGGGGGGGAAGCGGGTCGAGCAGTACTTC. Its protein is CASSQEVAGGKRVEQYF. The chain recombines TRBV4-1 with TRBJ2-7; 9 bases match TRBD2. Losses at the gene ends were 0 bases for V and 6 bases for J; bases not matched to a gene: 12. CDR1 is MGHRA and CDR2 is YSYEKL in the germline V gene. CDR3 size: 17 residues.